This T cell receptor (beta chain) comes out of a study of T cell responses to AZD1222 COVID-19 vaccine. Repertoires were generated with immunoSEQ multiplex PCR, while TCRdb's copy carries only in-frame clones and drops some. The table records more than 150,000 clones, over 80% of them present only once. Germline-derived CDR1 and CDR2 are GTSNPN and SVGIG (reference sequence). Trimming removed 3 bases from V and 1 base from J, with 6 bases in between. The CDR3 extends over 12 amino acids. The sequence came from an adult in good health. This chain connects TRBV30 to TRBJ2-5, with D unclear. The sample in question was peripheral blood, obtained on day 0 of MenACWY control vaccination. In DNA, the CDR3 is TGTGCCTGGAGCCTCGGCCAAGAGACCCAGTACTTC. It codes for CAWSLGQETQYF.